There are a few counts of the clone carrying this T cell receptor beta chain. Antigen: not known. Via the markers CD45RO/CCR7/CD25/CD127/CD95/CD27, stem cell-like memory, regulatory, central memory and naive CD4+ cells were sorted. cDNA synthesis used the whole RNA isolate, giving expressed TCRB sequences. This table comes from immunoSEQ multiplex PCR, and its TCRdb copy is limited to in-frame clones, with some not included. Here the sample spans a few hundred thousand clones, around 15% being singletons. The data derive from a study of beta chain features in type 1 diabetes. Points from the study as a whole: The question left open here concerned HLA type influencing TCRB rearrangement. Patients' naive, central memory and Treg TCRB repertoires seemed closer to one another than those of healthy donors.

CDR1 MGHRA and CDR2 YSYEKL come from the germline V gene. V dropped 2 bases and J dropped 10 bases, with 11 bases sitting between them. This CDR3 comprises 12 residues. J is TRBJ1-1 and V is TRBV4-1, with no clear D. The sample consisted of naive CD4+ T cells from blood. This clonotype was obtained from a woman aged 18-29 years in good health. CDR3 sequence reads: CASSQLAGLAFF. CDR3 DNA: TGCGCCAGCAGCCAACTGGCAGGATTAGCTTTCTTT.